The 7 T cell receptor beta chains in this list originate from one sample, sequenced in a study of cytomegalovirus exposure and HLA in healthy donors (dated by TCRdb to the late 2010s). Library creation used the immunoSEQ multiplex PCR assay. For the multiplex PCR, a mixture combining 60 forward primers for TCR Vbeta segments and 13 reverse primers for TCR Jbeta segments was used. TCRdb re-hosts the immuneACCESS table, in-frame sequences only. Its copies lack some clones; in the studies checked, an unresolved V gene accounts for under half of them, and the cause for the rest is not known. The sample records about 250,000 clones, about nine tenths of which are singletons. About 1.5% of the sample belongs to the ten largest clones. Specimen: PBMCs. These receptor sequences come from a girl aged 2 to 9 in good health and CMV-seronegative.

The chain combines TRBV6-1 with TRBJ2-2; D ambiguous. The V end was cut by 7 bases, the J end by 7 bases, with 7 bases between. The germline gives CDR1 MNHNS, CDR2 SASEGT. CDR3 size: 11 residues. CDR3 nucleotides: TGTGCCAGCATCGGTAACGGGGAGCTGTTTTTT. Encoded protein: CASIGNGELFF.

The chain combines TRBV29-1 with TRBJ2-7; 8 positions match TRBD2. Germline V CDR1 and CDR2: SQVTM, ANQGSEA. The CDR3 consists of 14 residues. After removal of 6 bases from V and 4 bases from J, the junction contained 11 bases not matched to a gene. The CDR3, as DNA: TGCAGCGTCCCACGGGGGGGTGGTTCTTACGAGCAGTACTTC. Translated, it gives CSVPRGGGSYEQYF.

The gene calls are TRBV6-5 and TRBJ2-3; 9 nucleotides agree with TRBD2. CDR3 length: 15 residues. Trimming at V came to 4 bases and at J to 5 bases, leaving 7 bases not matched to a gene. CDR1 and CDR2 (germline): MNHEY, SVGAGI. In DNA, the CDR3 is TGTGCCAGCAGTTCAGGCGGGGGGGCAGGAGATACGCAGTATTTT. Amino acids: CASSSGGGAGDTQYF.

The genes are TRBV7-2 and TRBJ1-6; D might be TRBD1 (6 bases). The germline V and J ends were trimmed by 2 bases and 7 bases, with 12 bases remaining between them. Germline CDR1 reads SGHTA; CDR2 reads FQGNSA. The CDR3 extends over 15 amino acids. The CDR3 nucleotides are TGTGCCAGCAGCTTATACAGGGCTGACAATTCACCCCTCCACTTT. It codes for CASSLYRADNSPLHF.

This sequence joins TRBV10-3 and TRBJ2-1; the D is unclear. V lost 0 bases, J lost 10 bases, and 7 bases lay in between. Germline lookup yields CDR1 ENHRY and CDR2 SYGVKD. The CDR3 consists of 12 residues. CDR3 sequence reads: CAISESISEQFF. As DNA, the CDR3 is TGTGCCATCAGTGAGTCAATTAGCGAGCAGTTCTTC.

V usage is TRBV4-1 and J usage is TRBJ2-7; possible D gene TRBD2, 6 bases. CDR1 is MGHRA, CDR2 YSYEKL, per germline. The CDR3 consists of 14 residues. Trimming left V 3 bases short and J 7 bases short, with 16 bases between. The CDR3 spells CASSHPGGLGEQYF. The CDR3 DNA follows: TGCGCCAGCAGCCATCCCGGAGGGCTTGGGGAGCAGTACTTC.

The V call is TRBV5-4, the J call TRBJ2-7; 9 nucleotides line up with TRBD1. Per the germline V gene, CDR1 is SGHNT and CDR2 is YYREEE (reference sequence). V was pared by 0 bases and J by 3 bases, with 4 bases of the junction left unmatched. The length of the CDR3 is 15 residues. As DNA, the CDR3 is TGTGCCAGCAGCTTGGGCGGGACAGGGTTCTACGAGCAGTACTTC. This sequence encodes CASSLGGTGFYEQYF.